These 12 T cell receptor beta chains were all obtained from the same sample, sequenced in a study of blood T cells in healthy people across ages. Next came a second PCR, run for about 7 to 11 cycles, which used a sample-barcoded 5' primer along with a J-beta primer mix. TCRdb fed the 5' RACE reads into MiXCR, producing one record per CDR3 protein. The sample carries 500,000 to 700,000 distinct CDR3 sequences, about 30% recorded once. Sequencing was performed on blood. The receptors come from a woman of 80 years or more in good health.

This clonotype has a count of ten or more. The V call is TRBV4-3, the J call TRBJ1-2; D is perhaps TRBD1 (6 bases). The germline V and J ends were trimmed by 1 base and 6 bases, with 15 bases remaining between them. CDR3 length: 15 residues. CDR1 LGHNA and CDR2 YSLEER come from the germline V gene. The CDR3 DNA reads as TGCGCCAGCAGCCAAGGTGGTGGGGGGGCGGATGGCTACACCTTC. Protein: CASSQGGGGADGYTF.

The chain uses TRBV30 and TRBJ1-5; TRBD1 agrees at 7 bases. The V gene's germline CDR1 is GTSNPN and CDR2 SVGIG (reference sequence). The CDR3 sequence is 15 residues long. With 3 bases clipped from V and 2 bases from J, the junction kept 7 bases outside the gene matches. CDR3: CAWRATGEGNQPQHF. CDR3 nucleotide sequence: TGTGCCTGGAGGGCTACAGGGGAGGGCAATCAGCCCCAGCATTTT.

This sequence joins TRBV28 and TRBJ1-6; TRBD1 matches 7 bases. This CDR3 has 16 residues. CDR1 is MDHEN, CDR2 SYDVKM, per germline. Trimming took 7 bases from V and 7 from J; bases not matched to a gene: 13. This CDR3 reads CASTQDRPGANSPLHF. In nucleotides, the CDR3 is TGTGCCAGCACCCAGGACAGGCCGGGGGCCAATTCACCCCTCCACTTT.

This clonotype was observed many times. The J gene is TRBJ2-3, the V gene TRBV7-2; 12 bases map to TRBD2. This CDR3 has 19 amino acids. From germline, CDR1 is SGHTA and CDR2 FQGNSA. Losses at the gene ends were 5 bases for V and 2 bases for J; bases not matched to a gene: 14. The CDR3 DNA sequence: TGTGCCAGCAGCGGGCGAAATCCTAGCGGGGGGGCCAACACAGATACGCAGTATTTT. Translating it yields CASSGRNPSGGANTDTQYF.

This clonotype was counted at least ten times. The chain's CDR3 is CASSLRDRGGDEKLFF. As DNA, the CDR3 is TGTGCCAGCAGCCTCCGGGACAGGGGAGGAGATGAAAAACTGTTTTTT. The chain uses TRBV7-2 and TRBJ1-4; 10 positions agree with TRBD1. There are 16 residues in the CDR3. Trimming removed 5 bases from V and 6 bases from J; junction bases left unmatched: 9. From germline, CDR1 is SGHTA and CDR2 FQGNSA.

There are many counts of this clonotype. The genes are TRBV4-3 and TRBJ2-1; possible D gene TRBD1, 6 bases. Looked up from germline, CDR1 is LGHNA and CDR2 is YSLEER. Trimming took 1 base from V and 8 from J, leaving 12 bases between them. The CDR3 has 14 amino acids. This chain's CDR3 is CASSQVSRGDEQFF. The CDR3 nucleotides read TGCGCCAGCAGCCAAGTCTCCAGGGGCGATGAGCAGTTCTTC.

This clonotype showed up many times. The chain carries TRBV29-1 and TRBJ2-7; the match to TRBD1 covers 9 bases. The V gene end was trimmed by 7 bases and the J gene end by 3 bases; junction bases not matched to a gene: 4. Germline lookup yields CDR1 SQVTM and CDR2 ANQGSEA. The CDR3 length is 12 residues. In nucleotides, the CDR3 is TGCAGCGCGGGGACAGGGAGCTACGAGCAGTACTTC. This gives the protein CSAGTGSYEQYF.

This clonotype was detected ten times or more. This chain joins TRBV7-9 and TRBJ2-3; no definite D call. This CDR3 has 12 residues. The V gene's germline CDR1 is SEHNR and CDR2 FQNEAQ (reference sequence). V was clipped by 6 bases and J by 3 bases, with 7 bases between them. The CDR3: CASSFETDTQYF. In DNA form, the CDR3 reads TGTGCCAGCAGTTTTGAGACAGATACGCAGTATTTT.

In its sample, this clonotype was seen a few times. A much larger clone differs from this one at a single base, so this may be a read error. The chain couples TRBV9 to TRBJ2-7; TRBD2 matches at 10 bases. The CDR3 runs to 16 residues. From germline, CDR1 is SGDLS and CDR2 YYNGEE. The V segment lost 0 bases and the J segment 7 bases; nucleotides outside the gene matches: 10. The CDR3 here is CASSVGLAGGTNEQYF. DNA for the CDR3: TGTGCCAGCAGCGTAGGGTTAGCGGGGGGTACCAATGAGCAGTACTTC.

This clonotype was seen once. The gene calls are TRBV5-1 and TRBJ2-7; D possibly corresponds to TRBD2 (5 bases). This CDR3 region has 14 residues. In germline, CDR1 is SGHRS, CDR2 YFSETQ. V lost 2 bases and J lost 3, with 12 bases in between. CDR3 sequence: CASSFEDGDYEQYF. CDR3 sequence (DNA): TGCGCCAGCAGCTTTGAGGACGGGGACTACGAGCAGTACTTC.

This clonotype has ten or more counts. This chain uses TRBV7-2 with TRBJ2-3, with 7 bases fitting TRBD2. The J segment lost 2 bases and the V segment lost 0 bases, leaving 2 bases of the junction unmatched. This CDR3 is 15 amino acids long. CDR1 is SGHTA, CDR2 FQGNSA, per germline. The CDR3 spells CASSLAWDYTDTQYF. The CDR3 region has the DNA TGTGCCAGCAGCTTAGCGTGGGACTACACAGATACGCAGTATTTT.

The rearrangement joins TRBV20-1 to TRBJ2-7, with no clear D. The V end was cut by 4 bases, the J end by 0 bases, with 7 bases between. The length of the CDR3 is 12 residues. Germline loops: CDR1 DFQATT, CDR2 SNEGSKA (reference sequence). The CDR3 DNA reads TGCAGTGCTACCCGGCACTCCTACGAGCAGTACTTC. Protein product: CSATRHSYEQYF.